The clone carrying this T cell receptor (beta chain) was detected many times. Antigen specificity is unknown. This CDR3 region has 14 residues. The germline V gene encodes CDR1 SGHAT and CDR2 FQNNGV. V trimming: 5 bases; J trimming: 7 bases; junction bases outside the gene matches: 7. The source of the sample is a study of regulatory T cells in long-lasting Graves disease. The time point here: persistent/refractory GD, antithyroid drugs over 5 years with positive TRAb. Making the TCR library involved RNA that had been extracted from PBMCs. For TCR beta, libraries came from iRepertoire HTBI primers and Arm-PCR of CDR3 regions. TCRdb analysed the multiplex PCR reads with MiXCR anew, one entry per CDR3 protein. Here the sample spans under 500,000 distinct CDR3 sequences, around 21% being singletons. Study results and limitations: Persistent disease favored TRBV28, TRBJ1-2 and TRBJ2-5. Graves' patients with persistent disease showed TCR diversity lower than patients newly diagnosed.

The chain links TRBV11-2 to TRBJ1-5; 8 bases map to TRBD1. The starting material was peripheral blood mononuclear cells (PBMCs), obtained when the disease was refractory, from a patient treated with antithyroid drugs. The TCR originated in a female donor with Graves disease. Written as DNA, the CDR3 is TGTGCCAGCAGCCGGACAGGGCTGGACCAGCCCCAGCATTTT. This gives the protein CASSRTGLDQPQHF.